The 26 T cell receptor beta chains given below trace back to one sample, sequenced in a study of blood T cell repertoires in COVID-19. Only in-frame clones appear in the TCRdb table, and some are missing; sequencing was by immunoSEQ multiplex PCR. The table has about 120,000 clones, more than 75% seen once; the top ten hold roughly 2.2%. The sequenced material came from peripheral blood. Source of these receptors: a woman aged 45-65 years with acute or convalescent COVID-19.

In this sample, this clone turned up once. This chain uses TRBV10-2 with TRBJ2-3; D is undetermined. This CDR3 contains 16 residues. V was cut by 4 bases and J by 0 bases, with 14 bases left in between. The V gene's germline CDR1 is WSHSY and CDR2 SAAADI. The CDR3 nucleotides are TGCGCCAGCAGTGCAGCAGAGGTAAATAGCACAGATACGCAGTATTTT. It yields the protein CASSAAEVNSTDTQYF.

The rearrangement joins TRBV5-1 to TRBJ1-1; a possible D gene is TRBD1 (5 bases). Germline CDR1 is SGHRS and CDR2 is YFSETQ. Trimming pared 0 bases from V and 4 bases from J, leaving 13 bases between. This CDR3 is 15 amino acids long. This chain's CDR3 is CASSLAAGHGTEAFF. CDR3 nucleotide sequence: TGCGCCAGCAGCTTGGCGGCAGGGCATGGCACTGAAGCTTTCTTT.

V usage is TRBV19 and J usage is TRBJ2-3; 8 positions match TRBD2. Germline V lookup: CDR1 LNHDA, CDR2 SQIVND (reference sequence). The V gene end was trimmed by 2 bases and the J gene end by 4 bases; junction bases not matched to a gene: 8. CDR3 length: 16 amino acids. The CDR3 DNA is TGTGCCAGTAGTATATCAGGGCGGGAGGCGGCAGATACGCAGTATTTT. Translating it yields CASSISGREAADTQYF.

This rearrangement joins TRBV10-2 to TRBJ2-7, with TRBD2 matching 11 bases. Losses at the gene ends were 6 bases for V and 2 bases for J; bases not matched to a gene: 3. CDR1 and CDR2 (germline): WSHSY, SAAADI. The CDR3 length is 14 residues. The CDR3 DNA follows: TGCGCCAGCAGAATAGCGGGGGGGCCCTACGAGCAGTACTTC. The encoded protein is CASRIAGGPYEQYF.

Comment on this clone: Other DNA sequences in this sample translate to the same CDR3. The genes are TRBV5-1 and TRBJ1-1; possibly TRBD1 for D (6 bases). The CDR3 consists of 14 residues. Germline loops: CDR1 SGHRS, CDR2 YFSETQ. Trimming stripped 7 bases from V and 0 bases from J, with 13 bases between. CDR3 protein: CASREQGLNTEAFF. DNA of the CDR3: TGCGCCAGCCGAGAGCAGGGGCTGAACACTGAAGCTTTCTTT.

This chain joins TRBV7-6 and TRBJ1-6; TRBD1 is a possible D gene (5 bases). V lost 0 bases and J 9 bases, leaving 9 bases between the germline ends. CDR1 SGHVS and CDR2 FNYEAQ come from the germline V gene. The CDR3 is 14 amino acids. In nucleotides, the CDR3 is TGTGCCAGCAGCTTAGCTAGGGGAGGTTCACCCCTCCACTTT. Protein: CASSLARGGSPLHF. The full variable domain, rest sourced from reference TRBV7-6 and TRBJ1-6, is GAGVSQSPRYKVTKRGQDVALRCDPISGHVSLYWYRQALGQGPEFLTYFNYEAQQDKSGLPNDRFSAERPEGSISTLTIQRTEQRDSAMYRCASSLARGGSPLHFGNGTRLTVT.

This chain joins TRBV6-2 or TRBV6-3 and TRBJ2-7, with TRBD2 identical over 8 bases. This CDR3 has 15 residues. V was pared by 0 bases and J by 2 bases, with 3 bases of the junction left unmatched. Germline values: CDR1 MNHEY, CDR2 SVGEGT. The CDR3 spells CASSYSSGETYEQYF. The CDR3, as DNA: TGTGCCAGCAGTTACTCTAGCGGGGAAACCTACGAGCAGTACTTC.

The gene calls are TRBV30 and TRBJ1-2; possibly TRBD1 for D (6 bases). V was trimmed by 4 bases and J by 0 bases, leaving 15 bases between them. The CDR3 has 15 residues. Germline V gene data show CDR1 as GTSNPN and CDR2 as SVGIG (reference sequence). The CDR3 DNA is TGTGCCTGGAAGAGAGACAGGAGAACTAACTATGGCTACACCTTC. Translating it yields CAWKRDRRTNYGYTF.

The chain carries TRBV2 and TRBJ1-4; 11 bases map to TRBD1. J gave up 10 bases and V 8 bases, and 12 bases lay outside the gene matches. CDR1 SNHLY and CDR2 FYNNEI come from the germline V gene. This CDR3 has 15 residues. CDR3 amino acids: CASDLLGQGEGKLFF. CDR3 bases: TGTGCCAGCGACCTTCTGGGACAGGGGGAGGGAAAACTGTTTTTT.

V is TRBV5-1 and J is TRBJ2-5; 10 nucleotides align to TRBD2. Germline assignment: CDR1 SGHRS and CDR2 YFSETQ. The ends lost 6 bases at V and 5 bases at J; junction bases unmatched: 7. CDR3 length equals 14 residues. CDR3 region: CASKAGGPGETQYF. As DNA, the CDR3 is TGCGCCAGCAAAGCGGGGGGGCCGGGTGAGACCCAGTACTTC. Using reference TRBV5-1 and TRBJ2-5 for the parts outside the CDR3, the full variable domain is KAGVTQTPRYLIKTRGQQVTLSCSPISGHRSVSWYQQTPGQGLQFLFEYFSETQRNKGNFPGRFSGRQFSNSRSEMNVSTLELGDSALYLCASKAGGPGETQYFGPGTRLLVL.

The rearrangement joins TRBV28 to TRBJ1-2; TRBD1 matches at 8 bases. This CDR3 has 18 residues. Trimming removed 0 bases from V and 3 bases from J; junction bases left unmatched: 12. Germline CDR1 MDHEN, CDR2 SYDVKM. CDR3 sequence reads: CASSLWGWVGQGDYGYTF. CDR3 DNA: TGTGCCAGCAGTTTATGGGGATGGGTAGGACAGGGAGACTATGGCTACACCTTC.

V usage is TRBV19 and J usage is TRBJ1-1, with D perhaps TRBD1 (6 bases). The CDR3 contains 13 residues. CDR1 is LNHDA and CDR2 is SQIVND in the germline V gene (reference sequence). V lost 1 base to trimming and J lost 8 bases, with 11 bases between them. CDR3 bases: TGTGCCAGTAGTATAGGACAGGAGATAGAAGCTTTCTTT. Translation gives CASSIGQEIEAFF.

The chain recombines TRBV10-2 with TRBJ2-7, with D possibly TRBD2 on 6 matching bases. V was clipped by 3 bases and J by 6 bases, with 15 bases between them. CDR1 and CDR2 from the germline V gene are WSHSY and SAAADI. CDR3 size: 14 residues. In nucleotides, the CDR3 is TGCGCCAGCAGTGAAAGGACCCCCGGGGGCGAGCAGTACTTC. It translates to CASSERTPGGEQYF.

CDR3: CASSDGGSSYNEQFF. CDR3 coding DNA: TGTGCCAGCAGTGACGGCGGGAGCTCCTACAATGAGCAGTTCTTC. The rearrangement links TRBV2 to TRBJ2-1; 7 bases are shared with TRBD2. The V and J ends lost 3 bases and 0 bases, in that order; junction bases with no gene match: 2. This CDR3 is 15 amino acids long. Germline V CDR1 and CDR2: SNHLY, FYNNEI.

This chain uses TRBV2 with TRBJ2-1, with a tentative D call TRBD2 (7 bases). The CDR3 length is 18 residues. V was shortened by 7 bases and J by 0 bases, with 22 bases between the two germline ends. The germline V gene has CDR1 SNHLY and CDR2 FYNNEI. This CDR3 reads CASKGEGGHYNSYNEQFF. CDR3 nucleotide sequence: TGTGCCAGCAAAGGGGAGGGGGGCCACTATAACTCCTACAATGAGCAGTTCTTC.

The V gene is TRBV19, the J gene TRBJ1-5; 8 bases are shared with TRBD1. Germline-derived CDR1 and CDR2 are LNHDA and SQIVND (reference sequence). J was trimmed by 3 bases and V by 10 bases; bases with no gene match: 5. The CDR3 runs to 13 residues. The CDR3 here is CATSQGVNQPQHF. DNA of the CDR3: TGTGCCACCTCACAGGGGGTCAATCAGCCCCAGCATTTT.

This clone came up once. The chain uses TRBV7-8 and TRBJ1-6; possibly TRBD1 for D (5 bases). Deletions cut 1 base from V and 0 bases from J, with 13 bases between. Germline lookup yields CDR1 SGHVS and CDR2 FQNEAQ. This CDR3 contains 18 residues. In DNA, the CDR3 is TGTGCCAGCAGCTTAGTCGGCAGGGCTAGCTCCTATAATTCACCCCTCCACTTT. This codes for CASSLVGRASSYNSPLHF.

CDR3 in DNA: TGTGCCAGCAGCTTGGGGCAGACGCAGTATTTT. Translating it yields CASSLGQTQYF. The rearrangement links TRBV7-2 to TRBJ2-3, with D possibly being TRBD1 (5 bases). The CDR3 runs 11 residues. Trimming removed 3 bases from V and 9 bases from J, with 7 bases in between. The V gene's germline CDR1 is SGHTA and CDR2 FQGNSA.

This chain links TRBV27 with TRBJ2-7, with D maybe TRBD2 (6 bases). The length of the CDR3 is 14 residues. V was cut by 6 bases and J by 3 bases, with 15 bases left in between. Germline CDR1 MNHEY, CDR2 SMNVEV (reference sequence). The CDR3: CASRRGTGRYEQYF. Here the CDR3 DNA reads TGTGCCAGCAGACGTGGGACTGGACGCTACGAGCAGTACTTC.

This clone was recorded only once. The chain joins TRBV10-3 to TRBJ1-2; no clear D. Germline V gene sequence: CDR1 ENHRY, CDR2 SYGVKD. V lost 5 bases to trimming and J lost 7 bases, with 11 bases between them. The CDR3 covers 12 residues. CDR3 region: CAISTIYFGYTF. For the CDR3, the DNA is TGTGCCATCAGTACTATCTACTTTGGCTACACCTTC.

CDR3 amino acids: CASSPDPDSHTEAFF. CDR3 nucleotides: TGCGCCAGCAGCCCTGACCCGGACAGCCACACTGAAGCTTTCTTT. This rearrangement joins TRBV5-1 to TRBJ1-1; D may be TRBD1 (6 bases). Germline CDR1 SGHRS, CDR2 YFSETQ. Trimming stripped 4 bases from V and 3 bases from J, with 16 bases between. The CDR3 totals 15 residues.

The chain links TRBV20-1 to TRBJ1-1; the D is unclear. Germline V gene sequence: CDR1 DFQATT, CDR2 SNEGSKA (reference sequence). Deletions cut 5 bases from V and 4 bases from J, with 8 bases between. CDR3 length: 11 residues. CDR3 residues: CSAGPGTEAFF. In DNA, the CDR3 is TGCAGTGCTGGTCCGGGCACTGAAGCTTTCTTT.

The chain uses TRBV6-5 and TRBJ2-2; maybe TRBD1 (6 bases). Germline values: CDR1 MNHEY, CDR2 SVGAGI. Trimming shortened V by 0 bases and J by 8 bases, and 10 bases separated the two germline ends. The CDR3 is made up of 14 amino acids. The CDR3 protein is CASSYSQQGGELFF. CDR3 DNA: TGTGCCAGCAGTTACTCACAACAGGGAGGGGAGCTGTTTTTT.

This clone was seen once. V usage is TRBV5-1 and J usage is TRBJ2-3; 14 bases fit TRBD2. V shed 4 bases and J 7 bases; nucleotides not matched to a gene: 8. The CDR3 runs to 16 residues. Germline loops: CDR1 SGHRS, CDR2 YFSETQ. CDR3 sequence: CASSLGTSGSVNTQYF. The CDR3 DNA follows: TGCGCCAGCAGCCTCGGGACTAGCGGGAGTGTCAATACGCAGTATTTT.

This chain uses TRBV7-8 with TRBJ2-6; no clear D gene. Germline CDR1 reads SGHVS; CDR2 reads FQNEAQ. V lost 4 bases to trimming and J lost 4 bases, with 20 bases between them. The CDR3 runs to 18 residues. The CDR3 region is CASSSLETVVRGANVLTF. The DNA for the CDR3 is TGTGCCAGCAGCTCTCTGGAGACGGTGGTTAGGGGGGCCAACGTCCTGACTTTC.

This sequence joins TRBV5-1 and TRBJ2-1, with 14 bases fitting TRBD2. This CDR3 is 19 amino acids long. Germline values: CDR1 SGHRS, CDR2 YFSETQ. V was pared by 2 bases and J by 9 bases, with 16 bases of the junction left unmatched. CDR3 coding DNA: TGCGCCAGCAGCTTAATATTTGCTACCGGGACTAGCGGGAGTGTTGAGCAGTTCTTC. It is translated as CASSLIFATGTSGSVEQFF.